The 3 T cell receptor beta chains below come from one sample, sequenced in a study of cytomegalovirus exposure and HLA in healthy donors. It was with 60 Vbeta and 13 Jbeta primers that the PCR ran. Repertoires were generated with immunoSEQ multiplex PCR, while TCRdb's copy carries only in-frame clones and drops some. The table has 95,000 to 150,000 clones, 17% seen once. Sequenced: PBMCs. These receptors came from a female donor in good health and CMV-seropositive.

This clone was found once. The rearrangement links TRBV7-3 to TRBJ2-1; no clear D. In germline, CDR1 is SGHTA, CDR2 FQGTGA. The V end was cut by 2 bases, the J end by 4 bases, with 9 bases between. The CDR3 contains 14 residues. The CDR3 protein is CASSLGSPYNEQFF. The DNA for the CDR3 is TGTGCCAGCAGCTTAGGTAGCCCGTACAATGAGCAGTTCTTC.

This chain connects TRBV30 to TRBJ1-5; unclear D gene. The V end was cut by 3 bases, the J end by 7 bases, with 13 bases between. Germline V gene sequence: CDR1 GTSNPN, CDR2 SVGIG (reference sequence). This CDR3 is built from 13 residues. CDR3 bases: TGTGCCTGGAGCCAAGACGGGAGCCAGCCCCAGCATTTT. Its protein product is CAWSQDGSQPQHF.

J is TRBJ2-7 and V is TRBV11-2; 9 nucleotides match TRBD2. J gave up 3 bases and V 3 bases, and 3 bases lay outside the gene matches. The V gene's germline CDR1 is SGHAT and CDR2 FQNNGV. This CDR3 contains 14 residues. The CDR3 DNA reads TGTGCCAGCAGCTTCGGTAGCGGGGGCTACGAGCAGTACTTC. Its protein is CASSFGSGGYEQYF.